This is a list of T cell receptor beta chains from one sample in a study of vaccination and CD4 T cells after COVID-19. TCRdb processed the PCR reads anew with MiXCR; each CDR3 protein has one entry. The top ten clones hold roughly 3.1% of a sample with about 20,000 distinct CDR3 sequences, about 45% of them seen once. Which antigens these TCRs recognize remains unknown. The sequencing used CD4+ T cells from blood, cultured in vitro, collected after SARS-CoV-2 vaccination. The receptors stem from a human donor who had recovered from COVID-19. CDR3s include the opening cysteine and the closing phenylalanine or tryptophan. D genes are given only for firm matches. Rows give clone size only sometimes, using once, few, many, or a class for an expanded clone.

abundance: .; v_gene: TRBV6-5; j_gene: TRBJ1-6; d_gene: .; CDR3nt: TGTGCCAGCAGTTACGTACAGGGCGTTTCACCCCTCCACTTT; CDR3aa: CASSYVQGVSPLHF
abundance: few; v_gene: TRBV6-2/TRBV6-3; j_gene: TRBJ1-1; d_gene: TRBD1; CDR3nt: TGTGCCAGCAGTTCTCCACGGACAGGCAGACCTGAAGCTTTCTTT; CDR3aa: CASSSPRTGRPEAFF
abundance: few; v_gene: TRBV2; j_gene: TRBJ2-5; d_gene: TRBD2; CDR3nt: TGTGCCAGCAGTGATCGGGCTAGCGGGTCAGGGGAGACCCAGTACTTC; CDR3aa: CASSDRASGSGETQYF
abundance: .; v_gene: TRBV20-1; j_gene: TRBJ1-4; d_gene: .; CDR3nt: TGCAGTGCGGCAGGGGCAGGGACTAATGAAAAACTGTTTTTT; CDR3aa: CSAAGAGTNEKLFF
abundance: .; v_gene: TRBV7-9; j_gene: TRBJ2-3; d_gene: TRBD2; CDR3nt: TGTGCCACCATCGCGACTAGCGGCACAGATACGCAGTATTTT; CDR3aa: CATIATSGTDTQYF
abundance: .; v_gene: TRBV7-2; j_gene: TRBJ1-2; d_gene: .; CDR3nt: TGTGCCAGCAGCGGGCGAGGGGTGGAGGGCAACTATGGCTACACCTTC; CDR3aa: CASSGRGVEGNYGYTF
abundance: .; v_gene: TRBV12-3/TRBV12-4; j_gene: TRBJ1-5; d_gene: .; CDR3nt: TGTGCCAGCAGCCCCGACCCCAGGGGTCCCAATCAGCCCCAGCATTTT; CDR3aa: CASSPDPRGPNQPQHF
abundance: .; v_gene: TRBV7-2; j_gene: TRBJ1-1; d_gene: TRBD1; CDR3nt: TGTGCCAGCGGACAGGGGGCGAGGTCTGAAGCTTTCTTT; CDR3aa: CASGQGARSEAFF
abundance: few; v_gene: TRBV6-2/TRBV6-3; j_gene: TRBJ1-1; d_gene: .; CDR3nt: TGTGCCAGCACCCAATGGGGAAAAGCTTTCTTT; CDR3aa: CASTQWGKAFF
abundance: .; v_gene: TRBV15; j_gene: TRBJ2-7; d_gene: .; CDR3nt: TGTGCCACCAGCCCACATCAGGGGGGAACCTACGAGCAGTACTTC; CDR3aa: CATSPHQGGTYEQYF
abundance: .; v_gene: TRBV6-1; j_gene: TRBJ2-1; d_gene: .; CDR3nt: TGTGCCAGCAGCTTGGAGGGGGCGGCCTACAATGAGCAGTTCTTC; CDR3aa: CASSLEGAAYNEQFF
abundance: .; v_gene: TRBV20-1; j_gene: TRBJ2-7; d_gene: .; CDR3nt: TGCAGTGCTAGTGACTTTCGTGATTCCTACGAGCAGTACTTC; CDR3aa: CSASDFRDSYEQYF
abundance: .; v_gene: TRBV7-2; j_gene: TRBJ2-3; d_gene: .; CDR3nt: TGTGCCAGCAGATTAGACACAGATACGCAGTATTTT; CDR3aa: CASRLDTDTQYF
abundance: .; v_gene: TRBV25-1; j_gene: TRBJ1-6; d_gene: .; CDR3nt: TGTGCCAGCAGTGAATCTGGCTCTACGCCCCTCCACTTT; CDR3aa: CASSESGSTPLHF
abundance: .; v_gene: TRBV20-1; j_gene: TRBJ2-1; d_gene: TRBD1; CDR3nt: TGCAGTGCTAGAGCCGCGGACAGGGCGAATGAGCAGTTCTTC; CDR3aa: CSARAADRANEQFF
abundance: few; v_gene: TRBV7-3; j_gene: TRBJ2-3; d_gene: .; CDR3nt: TGTGCCAGCACTACTCCGGGGAGGACAGATACGCAGTATTTT; CDR3aa: CASTTPGRTDTQYF
abundance: medium-sized; v_gene: TRBV6-1; j_gene: TRBJ1-5; d_gene: .; CDR3nt: TGTGCCAGCAGTGAAGCGGCAGGGTTCGATCAGCCCCAGCATTTT; CDR3aa: CASSEAAGFDQPQHF
abundance: .; v_gene: TRBV6-1; j_gene: TRBJ2-7; d_gene: .; CDR3nt: TGTGCCAGCAGTGAATTTAGCTACGAGCAGTACTTC; CDR3aa: CASSEFSYEQYF
abundance: few; v_gene: TRBV25-1; j_gene: TRBJ1-1; d_gene: TRBD1; CDR3nt: TGTGCCAGCAGATCTAACAGGGGTAGGTACACTGAAGCTTTCTTT; CDR3aa: CASRSNRGRYTEAFF
abundance: medium-sized; v_gene: TRBV20-1; j_gene: TRBJ1-5; d_gene: .; CDR3nt: TGCAGTGCTAGAGATTGGAGGGACCCGGGAAGCAATCAGCCCCAGCATTTT; CDR3aa: CSARDWRDPGSNQPQHF
abundance: .; v_gene: TRBV24-1; j_gene: TRBJ1-1; d_gene: .; CDR3nt: TGTGCCACCAGTCGAGGACAGACTGAAGCTTTCTTT; CDR3aa: CATSRGQTEAFF
abundance: .; v_gene: TRBV9; j_gene: TRBJ2-7; d_gene: TRBD1; CDR3nt: TGTGCCAGCAGCGCAAGACAGGGAAGCTCCTACGAGCAGTACTTC; CDR3aa: CASSARQGSSYEQYF
abundance: .; v_gene: TRBV30; j_gene: TRBJ2-5; d_gene: TRBD1; CDR3nt: TGTGCCTGGAGTCCGGGACAGGGGACCCAGTACTTC; CDR3aa: CAWSPGQGTQYF
abundance: .; v_gene: TRBV7-2; j_gene: TRBJ1-5; d_gene: .; CDR3nt: TGTGCCAGCAGCTTAAACCGGCCTTATGATCAGCCCCAGCATTTT; CDR3aa: CASSLNRPYDQPQHF
abundance: .; v_gene: TRBV5-1; j_gene: TRBJ1-6; d_gene: .; CDR3nt: TGCGCCAGCAGCTTGGTCAGGGAGGGGTATAATTCACCCCTCCACTTT; CDR3aa: CASSLVREGYNSPLHF
abundance: .; v_gene: TRBV27; j_gene: TRBJ1-5; d_gene: .; CDR3nt: TGTGCCAGCAGTTTATCGTGGACGAGGGTAAGCAATCAGCCCCAGCATTTT; CDR3aa: CASSLSWTRVSNQPQHF
abundance: few; v_gene: TRBV6-1; j_gene: TRBJ1-1; d_gene: .; CDR3nt: TGTGCCAGCATTGGGGGGTCGGGGGCTTTCTTT; CDR3aa: CASIGGSGAFF
abundance: .; v_gene: TRBV29-1; j_gene: TRBJ2-5; d_gene: .; CDR3nt: TGCAGCTACGGTCGTGGCACAGGGGGGGGAGAGACCCAGTACTTC; CDR3aa: CSYGRGTGGGETQYF